These T cell receptor beta chains were read from a single sample in a study of human T cells and chemical hapten exposure. Each CDR3 protein gets one entry after TCRdb re-called the RACE reads with MiXCR. The sample carries 84,000 or so distinct CDR3 sequences, 8.5% recorded once. Sequenced here: whole blood, sampled in connection with sensitization to the hapten diphenylcyclopropenone (DPC). The receptors were sampled from a man aged 35 to 55 with alopecia areata. Some clones in this sample may be carry-over from other donors' samples. CDR3s include the opening cysteine and the closing phenylalanine or tryptophan. The order of the fields is D gene, clone size, J gene, V gene, CDR3 DNA, CDR3 protein. A D gene is named only where the DNA matches it firmly. Clone size is not always given. Where it is, it says once, few, many or a class for expanded clones.

. | . | TRBJ1-1 | TRBV28 | TGTGCCAGCAGTTCCTCGAACACTGAAGCTTTCTTT | CASSSSNTEAFF
TRBD1 | . | TRBJ2-5 | TRBV4-3 | TGCGCCAGCAGCCATGGGACAGGGTACCAAGAGACCCAGTACTTC | CASSHGTGYQETQYF
TRBD1 | few | TRBJ2-7 | TRBV6-2/TRBV6-3 | TGTGCCAGCAGTTCCCGGGACAGGGGAACCTACGAGCAGTACTTC | CASSSRDRGTYEQYF
. | many | TRBJ2-1 | TRBV29-1 | TGCAGCGTTGTCAAGGCGGAGACCTACAATGAGCAGTTCTTC | CSVVKAETYNEQFF
TRBD1 | few | TRBJ1-4 | TRBV20-1 | TGCAGTGCCAGGGACAGGGGAAGGTCTAATGAAAAACTGTTTTTT | CSARDRGRSNEKLFF
TRBD1 | . | TRBJ1-1 | TRBV10-3 | TGTGCCATCACTAGACAGGGTAACACTGAAGCTTTCTTT | CAITRQGNTEAFF
TRBD1 | many | TRBJ1-1 | TRBV6-1 | TGTGCCAGCAGTGCCGACAGGGAGAGTAAGGCTTTCTTT | CASSADRESKAFF
TRBD1 | few | TRBJ1-1 | TRBV20-1 | TGCAGTGCTGCTGGACAGGAGAACACTGAAGCTTTCTTT | CSAAGQENTEAFF
. | many | TRBJ2-1 | TRBV20-1 | TGCAGTGCTAGAGATTATTACGGGGTTGAGCAGTTCTTC | CSARDYYGVEQFF
. | few | TRBJ2-2 | TRBV12-3/TRBV12-4 | TGTGCCAGTAGCTTCTCCGCTAGGACCACCAGAAAGACCGGGGAGCTGTTTTTT | CASSFSARTTRKTGELFF
TRBD2 | many | TRBJ2-1 | TRBV6-6 | TGTGCCAGCAGTTACACTAGCGGGAGTTCTGAGCAGTTCTTC | CASSYTSGSSEQFF
. | few | TRBJ1-1 | TRBV3-1 | TGTGCCAGCAGTCGTACAGGGAAAACTGAAGCTTTCTTT | CASSRTGKTEAFF
TRBD2 | few | TRBJ2-5 | TRBV7-2 | TGTGCCAGCAGCCGGGGACTAGCGCAAGAGACCCAGTACTTC | CASSRGLAQETQYF
TRBD2 | . | TRBJ2-7 | TRBV19 | TGTGCCAGTAGTGTCGCGGGAGGGCAATACGAGCAGTACTTC | CASSVAGGQYEQYF
TRBD2 | few | TRBJ2-7 | TRBV27 | TGTGCCAGCAGTCCGTTACTAGCGGGAAGGGACGAGCAGTACTTC | CASSPLLAGRDEQYF
TRBD2 | . | TRBJ2-1 | TRBV12-3/TRBV12-4 | TGTGCCACCGGAGGACTAGCGAGGAATGAGCAGTTCTTC | CATGGLARNEQFF
TRBD2 | . | TRBJ2-7 | TRBV30 | TGTGCCTGGAGTGCCCCTCCTGGGACTAGCTCCAACGAGCAGTACTTC | CAWSAPPGTSSNEQYF
. | few | TRBJ1-5 | TRBV19 | TGTGCCAGTAGCGAACGGTCTTTGCCCCAGCATTTT | CASSERSLPQHF
. | . | TRBJ2-7 | TRBV6-1 | TGTGCCAGCCGGGCGGTGACCTACGAGCAGTACTTC | CASRAVTYEQYF
TRBD1 | many | TRBJ2-4 | TRBV5-4 | TGTGCCAGCAGCTCAGGGGGCGGCATTCAGTACTTC | CASSSGGGIQYF
TRBD1 | few | TRBJ1-1 | TRBV14 | TGTGCCAGCAGCCATGTCCCCGGACAGGTCAACACTGAAGCTTTCTTT | CASSHVPGQVNTEAFF
. | few | TRBJ2-4 | TRBV20-1 | TGCAGTGCTAGAGTTAACCTGGACAGTCGAAACATTCAGTACTTC | CSARVNLDSRNIQYF
. | few | TRBJ2-3 | TRBV2 | TGTGCCGGGAAGCGGGGCACAGATACGCAGTATTTT | CAGKRGTDTQYF
. | few | TRBJ2-1 | TRBV7-9 | TGTGCCAGCAGCTCTAAATCTTCCCGCGACACCCCCTACAATGAGCAGTTCTTC | CASSSKSSRDTPYNEQFF
. | many | TRBJ2-3 | TRBV6-2/TRBV6-3 | TGTGCCAGCAGTTGGGGCCGGGACATTAGCACAGATACGCAGTATTTT | CASSWGRDISTDTQYF
TRBD1 | few | TRBJ2-6 | TRBV9 | TGTGCCAGCAGCACGGGACAGGGTGCACGTCGCTCTGGGGCCAACGTCCTGACTTTC | CASSTGQGARRSGANVLTF
TRBD2 | . | TRBJ2-3 | TRBV9 | TGTGCCAGCAGCGTAGAGTCTTCTAGCGGGAGGGGCACAGATACGCAGTATTTT | CASSVESSSGRGTDTQYF
. | . | TRBJ1-1 | TRBV30 | TGTGCCTGGAGTAGCATTGATGAAGCTTTCTTT | CAWSSIDEAFF
. | few | TRBJ2-3 | TRBV5-1 | TGCGCCAGCAGCTTGGCTCGGAACCCTATTGAGGATACGCAGTATTTT | CASSLARNPIEDTQYF
TRBD1 | many | TRBJ2-7 | TRBV30 | TGTGCCTGGACAGGGGGCTACGAGCAGTACTTC | CAWTGGYEQYF
. | few | TRBJ2-2 | TRBV11-3 | TGTGCCAGCAGCTGGGGCCGAGTGAACACCGGGGAGCTGTTTTTT | CASSWGRVNTGELFF
TRBD2 | . | TRBJ2-5 | TRBV7-2 | TGTGCCAGCAGCTTATTTGCGGGAGAAGAGACCCAGTACTTC | CASSLFAGEETQYF
TRBD1 | few | TRBJ2-7 | TRBV4-3 | TGCGCCAGCAGCCAAGAAACGCAGGGGGTAGGCGAGCAGTACTTC | CASSQETQGVGEQYF
. | few | TRBJ2-1 | TRBV10-3 | TGTGCCATCGCTAGGGGGGATGAGCAGTTCTTC | CAIARGDEQFF
TRBD1 | . | TRBJ2-7 | TRBV7-2 | TGTGCCAGCAACATCGGACAGGGCTCCTACGAGCAGTACTTC | CASNIGQGSYEQYF
TRBD1 | few | TRBJ1-5 | TRBV10-3 | TGTGCCATCAGTGAGTTACAGGGGGCGAGCAATCAGCCCCAGCATTTT | CAISELQGASNQPQHF
TRBD2 | few | TRBJ2-3 | TRBV2 | TGTGCCAGCAGCTATTCCGAGACTAGCGGCACAGATACGCAGTATTTT | CASSYSETSGTDTQYF
TRBD2 | many | TRBJ2-3 | TRBV20-1 | TGCAGTGCGATCTGGACTAGCGGGAGTCCAGATACGCAGTATTTT | CSAIWTSGSPDTQYF
. | . | TRBJ2-5 | TRBV29-1 | TGCAGCGTTCTCTATTCTGAGACCCAGTACTTC | CSVLYSETQYF
. | few | TRBJ1-1 | TRBV5-6 | TGTGCCAGTCTAATATACAGGGATAGGGGCACTGAAGCTTTCTTT | CASLIYRDRGTEAFF
. | many | TRBJ2-1 | TRBV9 | TGTGCCAGCAGCGTAGCTGCAGGGGACAATGAGCAGTTCTTC | CASSVAAGDNEQFF
TRBD1 | few | TRBJ1-5 | TRBV6-5 | TGTGCCAGCAGTCGGCGGACAGGGGTTGGCAATCAGCCCCAGCATTTT | CASSRRTGVGNQPQHF
. | many | TRBJ1-1 | TRBV29-1 | TGCAGCGTAGAGCAGGGGAACACTGAAGCTTTCTTT | CSVEQGNTEAFF
. | few | TRBJ2-7 | TRBV20-1 | TGCAGTGCCTCCAACAGGATCGGGGCCTCCTACGAGCAGTACTTC | CSASNRIGASYEQYF
. | . | TRBJ1-1 | TRBV7-9 | TGTGCCAGCAGCTTAGACGTTTCGAACACTGAAGCTTTCTTT | CASSLDVSNTEAFF
TRBD1 | many | TRBJ2-1 | TRBV24-1 | TGTGCCACCACCCCACAGGGGACCAATGAGCAGTTCTTC | CATTPQGTNEQFF
. | . | TRBJ2-7 | TRBV7-2 | TGTGCCAGCAGCTTAGCAACGGCGGGCGAGCAGTACTTC | CASSLATAGEQYF
TRBD2 | . | TRBJ2-1 | TRBV11-3 | TGTGCCGGAAGTACCGTCGTAGCGGGAGGGCCGAATGAGCAGTTCTTC | CAGSTVVAGGPNEQFF
TRBD2 | few | TRBJ2-7 | TRBV20-1 | TGCAGTGCTAGCTCCCCTAGCGGGAGGACCTTGACTTCCTACGAGCAGTACTTC | CSASSPSGRTLTSYEQYF
. | many | TRBJ1-4 | TRBV11-2 | TGTGCCAGCAGCTTAGCCCGGGGAGGGTTGAATGAAAAACTGTTTTTT | CASSLARGGLNEKLFF
. | few | TRBJ1-1 | TRBV12-3/TRBV12-4 | TGTGCCAGCAGTTTATCCGGACTCATGAACACTGAAGCTTTCTTT | CASSLSGLMNTEAFF
. | . | TRBJ2-1 | TRBV6-5 | TGTGCCAGCAGTGACCTCGGACTTACCAACTCCTACAATGAGCAGTTCTTC | CASSDLGLTNSYNEQFF
. | many | TRBJ1-6 | TRBV3-1 | TGTGCCAGCAGCCCGACCCTGGGGGTTGGAAATTCACCCCTCCACTTT | CASSPTLGVGNSPLHF